The 23 T cell receptor beta chains given below trace back to one sample, sequenced in a study of spatial heterogeneity in lung cancer (dated by TCRdb to the late 2010s). The study at large found these results: The tumor nonsynonymous mutation count correlated with the number of expanded alpha and beta TCRs within the tumor.

Their recognized antigens are unknown. The protocol used for the library was 5' RACE. Sequencing took place on a NextSeq 500. The raw public data were reprocessed by TCRdb itself: fastp quality trimming at Q25, MiXCR clonotype calling, in-frame beta chains only. Rows are combined by CDR3 protein, so each entry shows the most common genes and DNA. The sample data list fewer than 9,000 distinct CDR3 sequences, and under 20% of these were observed just once. Approximately 12% of the sample belongs to the ten largest clones. Per the publication, the time point label means: sample taken at primary tumor resection. The material was lung tumor tissue, obtained at surgery. The receptors here all came from a female donor with early-stage non-small cell lung cancer.

The chain is built from TRBV7-2 and TRBJ1-3; possibly TRBD1 for D (5 bases). The V end was cut by 7 bases, the J end by 4 bases, with 14 bases between. Looked up from germline, CDR1 is SGHTA and CDR2 is FQGNSA. This CDR3 contains 14 residues. The CDR3 region is CASNQKGSGNTIYF. The CDR3 bases are TGTGCCAGCAACCAAAAGGGGAGCGGAAACACCATATATTTT. Looking up the rest from reference TRBV7-2 and TRBJ1-3 gives the full variable domain: GAGVSQSPSNKVTEKGKDVELRCDPISGHTALYWYRQSLGQGLEFLIYFQGNSAPDKSGLPSDRFSAERTGGSVSTLTIQRTQQEDSAVYLCASNQKGSGNTIYFGEGSWLTVV.

This clonotype was seen more than once but under ten times. The chain is built from TRBV7-8 and TRBJ2-3; the match to TRBD1 covers 8 bases. Per the germline V gene, CDR1 is SGHVS and CDR2 is FQNEAQ. The CDR3 totals 15 residues. V lost 8 bases, J lost 3 bases, and 10 bases stayed unmatched. As DNA, the CDR3 is TGTGCCAGCTCCGGACAGGGAGTATCTACAGATACGCAGTATTTT. Its translation: CASSGQGVSTDTQYF.

Within the sample, this clonotype is large. The V and J genes are TRBV28 and TRBJ2-7; D gene uncertain. V was pared by 5 bases and J by 4 bases, with 12 bases between. Per the germline V gene, CDR1 is MDHEN and CDR2 is SYDVKM. The CDR3 has 13 residues. CDR3 residues: CASSISSDYEQYF. The CDR3 DNA sequence: TGTGCCAGCAGTATCTCTTCCGATTACGAGCAGTACTTC. The full variable domain, rest sourced from reference TRBV28 and TRBJ2-7, is DVKVTQSSRYLVKRTGEKVFLECVQDMDHENMFWYRQDPGLGLRLIYFSYDVKMKEKGDIPEGYSVSREKKERFSLILESASTNQTSMYLCASSISSDYEQYFGPGTRLTVT.

A few counts support this clonotype. The chain uses TRBV10-1 and TRBJ2-4; TRBD1 matches at 9 bases. The CDR3 extends over 15 amino acids. Germline-derived CDR1 and CDR2 are WNHNN and SYGVQD (reference sequence). Unmatched junction bases numbered 6, after V lost 7 bases and J lost 2 bases. DNA for the CDR3: TGCGCCAGCACGGAGACAGGGGGATCCAAAAACATTCAGTACTTC. It translates to CASTETGGSKNIQYF.

The chain is built from TRBV7-3 and TRBJ2-7; the match to TRBD2 covers 14 bases. Per germline, CDR1 SGHTA and CDR2 FQGTGA. V lost 6 bases, J lost 6 bases, and 4 bases stayed unmatched. The length of the CDR3 is 14 residues. The CDR3 here is CASSSGLAGGEQYF. DNA of the CDR3: TGTGCCAGCAGTTCCGGACTAGCGGGGGGCGAGCAGTACTTC.

The chain recombines TRBV12-3 or TRBV12-4 with TRBJ1-2, with 12 nucleotides matching TRBD1. V was pared by 6 bases and J by 7 bases, with 9 bases of the junction left unmatched. This CDR3 spans 15 amino acids. CDR3 coding DNA: TGTGCCAGCAGCTACCGGGACAGGGGGCCGGTTGGCTACACCTTC. The encoded protein is CASSYRDRGPVGYTF.

The rearrangement uses TRBV30 and TRBJ2-3; no clear D gene. Trimming removed 8 bases from V and 5 bases from J, with 20 bases in between. Germline CDR1 is GTSNPN and CDR2 is SVGIG (reference sequence). This CDR3 has 14 residues. Written as DNA, the CDR3 is TGTGCCCGCAGTGGCTGGGCATCCCAAGATACGCAGTATTTT. It yields the protein CARSGWASQDTQYF.

The V and J genes are TRBV29-1 and TRBJ2-7; 9 nucleotides line up with TRBD1. V lost 6 bases and J lost 7; bases outside the gene matches: 4. CDR1 SQVTM and CDR2 ANQGSEA come from the germline V gene. This CDR3 region has 11 residues. The CDR3 is CSVGTGIEQYF. CDR3 DNA: TGCAGCGTAGGGACAGGGATTGAGCAGTACTTC.

The rearrangement joins TRBV2 to TRBJ2-1; 8 bases line up with TRBD1. This CDR3 spans 15 amino acids. With V trimmed by 8 bases and J by 9 bases, 15 bases remained unmatched. In germline, CDR1 is SNHLY, CDR2 FYNNEI. The CDR3 sequence: CASLRNNYRGSEQFF. DNA of the CDR3: TGTGCCAGCCTAAGAAACAACTACAGGGGGAGTGAGCAGTTCTTC.

This clonotype was recorded a few times. This rearrangement joins TRBV6-5 to TRBJ1-6; D may be TRBD1 (6 bases). This CDR3 region has 17 residues. The germline gives CDR1 MNHEY, CDR2 SVGAGI. V was cut by 2 bases and J by 0 bases, with 11 bases left in between. The CDR3 nucleotides are TGTGCCAGCAGTTACGTCCAGGGGAGCTCCTATAATTCACCCCTCCACTTT. Translation: CASSYVQGSSYNSPLHF.

This clonotype has a handful of counts. The genes are TRBV10-3 and TRBJ2-3, with 11 bases fitting TRBD2. V lost 4 bases, J lost 4 bases, and 7 bases stayed unmatched. The CDR3 runs to 16 residues. CDR1 is ENHRY, CDR2 SYGVKD, per germline. Here the CDR3 reads CAISVGSGGAADTQYF. CDR3 sequence (DNA): TGTGCCATCAGTGTGGGTAGCGGGGGGGCCGCAGATACGCAGTATTTT.

This clonotype appeared a few times. The rearrangement links TRBV7-9 to TRBJ1-2; 8 bases are a match to TRBD1. This CDR3 region has 14 residues. The germline V gene encodes CDR1 SEHNR and CDR2 FQNEAQ (reference sequence). After removal of 6 bases from V and 7 bases from J, the junction contained 10 bases not matched to a gene. The CDR3 DNA is TGTGCCAGCAGTCCCTTCTCAGGGGGCTCTGGCTACACCTTC. It codes for CASSPFSGGSGYTF.

Within the sample, this clonotype is medium-sized. V is TRBV29-1 and J is TRBJ2-5, with TRBD1 matching 10 bases. The germline V gene has CDR1 SQVTM and CDR2 ANQGSEA. After removal of 1 base from V and 7 bases from J, the junction contained 0 bases not matched to a gene. CDR3 length: 12 residues. CDR3 in amino acids: CSVEGQGATQYF. In nucleotides, the CDR3 is TGCAGCGTTGAAGGACAGGGGGCGACCCAGTACTTC.

This clonotype was seen more than once but under ten times. This chain joins TRBV5-1 and TRBJ2-5; TRBD2 matches 8 bases. There are 15 residues in the CDR3. Germline CDR1 and CDR2: SGHRS and YFSETQ. Germline trimming cut 0 bases from V and 3 bases from J; bases unmatched to any gene: 4. The DNA of the CDR3 is TGCGCCAGCAGCTTGGGAACTAGCGGCAAAGAGACCCAGTACTTC. It specifies CASSLGTSGKETQYF.

The rearrangement uses TRBV29-1 and TRBJ2-7, with 9 bases aligning to TRBD1. V gave up 7 bases and J gave up 2 bases; unmatched junction bases: 6. In germline, CDR1 is SQVTM, CDR2 ANQGSEA. The CDR3 is 13 residues long. The CDR3 DNA reads as TGCAGCGCCGAGACAGGGGGAACCTACGAGCAGTACTTC. It translates to CSAETGGTYEQYF.

This clonotype came up a few times. The CDR3 sequence is CATSDSGQGASNQPQHF. The CDR3 bases are TGTGCCACCAGTGATTCCGGACAGGGGGCAAGCAATCAGCCCCAGCATTTT. V gene TRBV24-1 combines with J gene TRBJ1-5; 11 positions agree with TRBD1. With 2 bases clipped from V and 1 base from J, the junction kept 3 bases outside the gene matches. The CDR3 sequence is 17 residues long. The germline gives CDR1 KGHDR, CDR2 SFDVKD.

This clonotype has only a few counts. This chain uses TRBV20-1 with TRBJ2-3; D is undetermined. Germline lookup yields CDR1 DFQATT and CDR2 SNEGSKA (reference sequence). V was trimmed by 6 bases and J by 4 bases, leaving 17 bases between them. The CDR3 has 14 amino acids. The CDR3 DNA reads as TGCAGTGCATTGTACGGTTTGGGCCCAGATACGCAGTATTTT. Its protein is CSALYGLGPDTQYF.

This rearrangement joins TRBV12-3 or TRBV12-4 to TRBJ2-5, with D hard to call. The CDR3 spans 11 residues. The V and J ends lost 1 base and 7 bases respectively, with 4 bases between them. CDR3 nucleotide sequence: TGTGCCAGCAGTTTAGGAGGGACCCAGTACTTC. This sequence encodes CASSLGGTQYF.

This chain joins TRBV10-3 and TRBJ2-2; D unresolved. The germline CDR1 and CDR2 sequences are ENHRY and SYGVKD. The CDR3 covers 13 residues. V was pared by 2 bases and J by 6 bases, with 7 bases between. CDR3 DNA sequence: TGTGCCATCAGTGAGACGGGCCCCGGGGAGCTGTTTTTT. Its translation: CAISETGPGELFF.

The chain is built from TRBV20-1 and TRBJ1-1; 7 bases map to TRBD1. This CDR3 comprises 13 residues. The J segment lost 10 bases and the V segment lost 6 bases, leaving 14 bases of the junction unmatched. Germline V gives CDR1 DFQATT, CDR2 SNEGSKA (reference sequence). The CDR3 reads CSAGTGTAKAAFF. In DNA form, the CDR3 reads TGCAGTGCAGGCACCGGGACAGCCAAGGCAGCTTTCTTT.

This chain links TRBV11-3 with TRBJ2-7, with D perhaps being TRBD1 or TRBD2 (5 bases each). The CDR3 has 14 residues. Germline CDR1 SGHNT, CDR2 YENEEA. V was clipped by 3 bases and J by 0 bases, with 9 bases between them. The CDR3 loop reads CASSFGASSYEQYF. CDR3 DNA: TGTGCCAGCAGCTTCGGGGCTAGCTCCTACGAGCAGTACTTC.

This clonotype was detected only a few times. The chain joins TRBV2 to TRBJ1-6; no definite D call. The CDR3 runs to 16 residues. Trimming took 5 bases from V and 10 from J, leaving 21 bases between them. CDR1 SNHLY and CDR2 FYNNEI come from the germline V gene. In DNA, the CDR3 is TGTGCCAGCAGTACGAGTTTTGCAGCCCTGGGGTCACCCCTCCACTTT. This sequence encodes CASSTSFAALGSPLHF.

This clonotype was counted only a few times. This rearrangement joins TRBV4-1 to TRBJ1-5; D ambiguous. V shed 4 bases and J shed 2 bases, with 6 bases lying between them. The germline gives CDR1 MGHRA, CDR2 YSYEKL. The CDR3 has 13 amino acids. For the CDR3, the DNA is TGCGCCAGCAGCCCCGGGGGCAATCAGCCCCAGCATTTT. Translation gives CASSPGGNQPQHF.